The clone carrying this T cell receptor (beta chain) was detected a few times. The antigen remains unidentified. Mismatch repair deficiency was confirmed in all patients, by PCR or immunohistochemistry. TCR sequencing covered a few patients who responded to pembrolizumab. Assay used: immunoSEQ multiplex PCR; TCRdb lists only in-frame clones, some missing. The table lists about 84,000 clones, about 84% of them singletons. The data are from a study of PD-1 blockade in mismatch repair-deficient tumors. Study information: Enrolled about 2012-2017, patients had progressing, pretreated mismatch repair-deficient cancers of more than ten types.

The CDR3 spans 17 residues. Germline V CDR1 and CDR2: GTSNPN, SVGIG (reference sequence). Trimming shortened V by 0 bases and J by 0 bases, and 15 bases separated the two germline ends. Study results and limitations: Tumor-resident clones, often absent from pretreatment blood, expanded after pembrolizumab and then contracted.

The receptor comes from an adult with mismatch repair-deficient cancer. The chain links TRBV30 to TRBJ1-3; TRBD1 is a possible D gene (6 bases). The specimen comprised peripheral blood, sampled 12 weeks after starting pembrolizumab. CDR3 protein: CAWSVGGTSSSGNTIYF. In nucleotides, the CDR3 is TGTGCCTGGAGTGTGGGGGGGACATCTAGCTCTGGAAACACCATATATTTT.